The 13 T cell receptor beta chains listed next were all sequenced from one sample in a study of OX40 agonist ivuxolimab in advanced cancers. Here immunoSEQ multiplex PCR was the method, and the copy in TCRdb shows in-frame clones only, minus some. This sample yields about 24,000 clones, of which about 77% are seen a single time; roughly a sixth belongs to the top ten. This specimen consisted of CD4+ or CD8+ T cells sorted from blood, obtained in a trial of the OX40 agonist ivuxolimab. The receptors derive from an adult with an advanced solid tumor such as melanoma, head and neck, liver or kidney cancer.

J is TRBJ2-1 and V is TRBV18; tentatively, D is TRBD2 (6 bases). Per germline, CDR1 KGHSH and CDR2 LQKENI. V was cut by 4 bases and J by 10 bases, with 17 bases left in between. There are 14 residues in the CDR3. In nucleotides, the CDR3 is TGTGCCAGCTCACTATGGGGAAGGGAGGAGGAGCAGTTCTTC. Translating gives CASSLWGREEEQFF.

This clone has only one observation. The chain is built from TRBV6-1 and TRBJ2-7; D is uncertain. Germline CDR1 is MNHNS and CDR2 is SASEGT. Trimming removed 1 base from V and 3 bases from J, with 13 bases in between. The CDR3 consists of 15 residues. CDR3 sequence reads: CASSEGLGRIYEQYF. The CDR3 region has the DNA TGTGCCAGCAGTGAAGGTTTGGGCAGGATCTACGAGCAGTACTTC.

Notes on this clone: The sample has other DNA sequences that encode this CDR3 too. CDR3 protein: CASSRGQGQGTDTQYF. In DNA form, the CDR3 reads TGTGCCAGCAGTCGGGGGCAGGGACAGGGGACAGATACGCAGTATTTT. The J gene is TRBJ2-3, the V gene TRBV5-6; 10 bases match TRBD1. Germline trimming cut 5 bases from V and 3 bases from J; bases unmatched to any gene: 9. Germline V gene data show CDR1 as SGHDT and CDR2 as YYEEEE. This CDR3 is built from 16 residues.

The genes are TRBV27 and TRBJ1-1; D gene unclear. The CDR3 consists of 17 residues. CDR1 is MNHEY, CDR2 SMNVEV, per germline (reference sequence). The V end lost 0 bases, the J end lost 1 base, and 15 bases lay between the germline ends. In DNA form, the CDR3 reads TGTGCCAGCAGTTTATCGGGTGTGGGTCGGAAGAACACTGAAGCTTTCTTT. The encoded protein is CASSLSGVGRKNTEAFF.

CDR3 in DNA: TGTGCCAGCAGAACCACCGGGACAGGGGTGGGTGGCTACACCTTC. This encodes CASRTTGTGVGGYTF. The chain employs TRBV6-6 and TRBJ1-2; 10 nucleotides line up with TRBD1. The CDR3 runs to 15 residues. V shed 6 bases, J shed 7 bases, and the junction held 11 bases outside the gene matches. Germline CDR1 and CDR2: MNHNY and SVGAGI (reference sequence).

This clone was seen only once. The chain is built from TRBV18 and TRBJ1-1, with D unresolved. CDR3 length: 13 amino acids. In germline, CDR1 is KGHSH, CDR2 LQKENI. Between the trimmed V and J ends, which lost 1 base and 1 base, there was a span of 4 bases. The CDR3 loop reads CASSPRQNTEAFF. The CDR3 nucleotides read TGTGCCAGCTCACCACGGCAGAACACTGAAGCTTTCTTT.

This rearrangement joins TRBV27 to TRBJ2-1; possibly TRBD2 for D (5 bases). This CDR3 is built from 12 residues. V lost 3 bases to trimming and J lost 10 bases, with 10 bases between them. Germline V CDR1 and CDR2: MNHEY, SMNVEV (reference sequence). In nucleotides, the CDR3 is TGTGCCAGCAGTTTTGGTGGAGGCGAGCAGTTCTTC. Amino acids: CASSFGGGEQFF.

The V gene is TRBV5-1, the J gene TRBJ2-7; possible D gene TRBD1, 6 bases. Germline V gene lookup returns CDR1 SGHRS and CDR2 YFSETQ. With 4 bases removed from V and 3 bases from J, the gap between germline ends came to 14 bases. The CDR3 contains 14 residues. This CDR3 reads CASSPRTEIYEQYF. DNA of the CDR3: TGCGCCAGCAGCCCCCGGACAGAAATCTACGAGCAGTACTTC.

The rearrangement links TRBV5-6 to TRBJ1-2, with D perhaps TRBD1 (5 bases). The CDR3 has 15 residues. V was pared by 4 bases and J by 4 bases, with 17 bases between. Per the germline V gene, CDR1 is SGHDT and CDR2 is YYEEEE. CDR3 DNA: TGTGCCAGCAGCCCCACCTTTAGGGGAAGCTATGGCTACACCTTC. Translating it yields CASSPTFRGSYGYTF.

The CDR3 sequence: CASSLTGANSPLHF. CDR3 DNA: TGTGCCAGCAGCTTGACAGGGGCAAATTCACCCCTCCACTTT. V usage is TRBV5-4 and J usage is TRBJ1-6, with 7 bases matching TRBD1. V shed 1 base and J 7 bases; nucleotides not matched to a gene: 2. This CDR3 has 14 amino acids. Germline V lookup: CDR1 SGHNT, CDR2 YYREEE (reference sequence).

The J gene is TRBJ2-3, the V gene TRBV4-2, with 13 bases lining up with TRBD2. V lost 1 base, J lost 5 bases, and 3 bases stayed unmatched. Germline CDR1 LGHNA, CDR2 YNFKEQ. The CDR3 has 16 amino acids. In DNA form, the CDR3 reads TGTGCCAGCAGCCAAGCTACTAGCGGGGGGGGAGATACGCAGTATTTT. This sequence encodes CASSQATSGGGDTQYF.

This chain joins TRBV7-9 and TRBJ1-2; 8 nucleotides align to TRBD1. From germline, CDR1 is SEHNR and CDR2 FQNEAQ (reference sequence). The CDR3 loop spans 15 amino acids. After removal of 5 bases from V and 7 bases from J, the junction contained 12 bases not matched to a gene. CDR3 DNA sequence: TGTGCCAGCAGCCCCGGGACAGGCTTCTTAGGTGGCTACACCTTC. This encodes CASSPGTGFLGGYTF.

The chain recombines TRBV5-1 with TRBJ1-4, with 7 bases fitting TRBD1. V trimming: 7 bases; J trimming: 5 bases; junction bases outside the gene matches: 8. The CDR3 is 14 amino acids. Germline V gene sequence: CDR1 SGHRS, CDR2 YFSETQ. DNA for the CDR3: TGCGCCAGCGGAGTGACAGGGTGGAATGAAAAACTGTTTTTT. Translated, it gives CASGVTGWNEKLFF.